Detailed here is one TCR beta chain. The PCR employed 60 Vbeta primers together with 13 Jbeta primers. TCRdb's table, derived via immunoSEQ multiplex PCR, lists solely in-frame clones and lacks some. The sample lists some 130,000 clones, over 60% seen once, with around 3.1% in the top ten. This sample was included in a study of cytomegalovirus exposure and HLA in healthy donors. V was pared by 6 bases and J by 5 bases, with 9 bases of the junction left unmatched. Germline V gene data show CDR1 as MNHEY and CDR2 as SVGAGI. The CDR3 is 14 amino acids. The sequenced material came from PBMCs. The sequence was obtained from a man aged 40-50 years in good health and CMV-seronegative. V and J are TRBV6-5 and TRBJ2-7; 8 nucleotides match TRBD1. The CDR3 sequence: CASSERDRNDEQYF. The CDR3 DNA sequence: TGTGCCAGCAGCGAAAGGGACAGGAACGACGAGCAGTACTTC.